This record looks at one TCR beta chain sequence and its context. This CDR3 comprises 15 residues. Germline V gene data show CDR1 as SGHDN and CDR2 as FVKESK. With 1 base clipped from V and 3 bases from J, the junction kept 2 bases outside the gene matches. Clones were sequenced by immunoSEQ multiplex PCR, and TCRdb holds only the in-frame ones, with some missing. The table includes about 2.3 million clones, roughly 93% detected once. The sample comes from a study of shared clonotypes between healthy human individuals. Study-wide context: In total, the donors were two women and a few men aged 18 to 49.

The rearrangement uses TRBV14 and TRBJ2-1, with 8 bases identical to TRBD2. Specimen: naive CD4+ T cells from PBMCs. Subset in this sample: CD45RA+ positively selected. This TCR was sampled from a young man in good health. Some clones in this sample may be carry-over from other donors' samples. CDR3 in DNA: TGTGCCAGCAGCCAAGGTACTAGCGGCTACAATGAGCAGTTCTTC. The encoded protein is CASSQGTSGYNEQFF.